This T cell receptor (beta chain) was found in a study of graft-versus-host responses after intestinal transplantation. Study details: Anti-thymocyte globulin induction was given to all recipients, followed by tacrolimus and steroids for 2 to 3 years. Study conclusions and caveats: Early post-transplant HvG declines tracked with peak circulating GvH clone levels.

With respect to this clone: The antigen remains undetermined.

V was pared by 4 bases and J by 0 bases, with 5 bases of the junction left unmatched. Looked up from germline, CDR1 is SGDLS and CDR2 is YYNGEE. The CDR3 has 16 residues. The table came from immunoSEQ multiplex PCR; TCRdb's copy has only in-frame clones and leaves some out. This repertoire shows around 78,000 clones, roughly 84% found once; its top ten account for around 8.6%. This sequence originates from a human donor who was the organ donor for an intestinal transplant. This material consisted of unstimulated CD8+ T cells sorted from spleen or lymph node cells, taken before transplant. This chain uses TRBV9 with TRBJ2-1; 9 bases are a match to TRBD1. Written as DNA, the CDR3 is TGTGCCAGCAGCAATGGACAGGGGCACTCCTACAATGAGCAGTTCTTC. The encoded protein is CASSNGQGHSYNEQFF.